This record covers a single T cell receptor (beta chain). This entry belongs to a study of early T cells in non-severe SARS-CoV-2 infection. TCRdb passed the 5' RACE reads through MiXCR, listing each CDR3 protein once. The sample contains around 33,000 distinct CDR3 sequences, almost 6% of which appear only once. This clonotype originated in an adult who was a healthcare worker with PCR-confirmed SARS-CoV-2 infection or an uninfected control (not recorded which). The sequenced material came from whole blood.

In DNA, the CDR3 is TGTGCCAGCAGCCAAGCGGGGCGAGATCGGAATGAGCAGTTCTTC. Its translation: CASSQAGRDRNEQFF. The J gene is TRBJ2-1, the V gene TRBV14; D might be TRBD1 or TRBD2, each matching 5 bases. The V and J ends lost 1 base and 7 bases respectively, with 14 bases between them. Germline lookup yields CDR1 SGHDN and CDR2 FVKESK. The CDR3 spans 15 residues.